The 27 T cell receptor beta chains reported below all come from one sample, sequenced in a study of sequential checkpoint blockade in melanoma. Repertoires were generated with immunoSEQ multiplex PCR, while TCRdb's copy carries only in-frame clones and drops some. The sample records 15,000 to 20,000 clones, more than 85% being singletons. Treatment reported: randomized to nivolumab then ipilimumab (arm A) or the reverse (arm B). Here the sequenced sample was CD8+ T cells sorted from blood (inferred from file names), taken from a patient given nivolumab and ipilimumab in sequence. These receptors were obtained from a human donor with melanoma.

This chain connects TRBV4-2 to TRBJ2-5, with D hard to call. V shed 0 bases and J shed 4 bases, with 6 bases lying between them. Germline CDR1 LGHNA, CDR2 YNFKEQ. The length of the CDR3 is 13 residues. CDR3 amino acids: CASSQDIGETQYF. DNA for the CDR3: TGTGCCAGCAGCCAAGACATCGGAGAGACCCAGTACTTC.

J is TRBJ2-7 and V is TRBV25-1; no clear D. This CDR3 is 15 amino acids long. Germline V gives CDR1 MGHDK, CDR2 SYGVNS. V lost 1 base and J lost 7, with 17 bases in between. As DNA, the CDR3 is TGTGCCAGCAGTGAATCTCCTAGATTCCTCTGGGAGCAGTACGTC. Translated: CASSESPRFLWEQYV.

The chain combines TRBV6-5 with TRBJ2-1, with TRBD2 as a possible D gene (5 bases). In germline, CDR1 is MNHEY, CDR2 SVGAGI. The CDR3 contains 16 residues. Trimming removed 0 bases from V and 8 bases from J, with 17 bases in between. CDR3 bases: TGTGCCAGCAGTTACTCACTGCGCCTAGCCGGGCATGAGCAGTTCTTC. The encoded protein is CASSYSLRLAGHEQFF.

A single count supports this clone. This sequence joins TRBV5-1 and TRBJ1-3; D is possibly TRBD1 (6 bases). V was shortened by 0 bases and J by 0 bases, with 7 bases between the two germline ends. Per the germline V gene, CDR1 is SGHRS and CDR2 is YFSETQ. This CDR3 contains 15 residues. CDR3: CASSLGDNSGNTIYF. For the CDR3, the DNA is TGCGCCAGCAGCTTGGGGGACAACTCTGGAAACACCATATATTTT.

The rearrangement links TRBV11-2 to TRBJ2-7, with D maybe TRBD2 (6 bases). Germline CDR1 reads SGHAT; CDR2 reads FQNNGV. With 5 bases removed from V and 12 bases from J, the gap between germline ends came to 29 bases. The CDR3 is made up of 16 amino acids. CDR3 region: CASSPLTAGQVYLRYF. CDR3 in DNA: TGTGCCAGCAGCCCACTAACCGCGGGGCAAGTTTACTTGCGGTACTTC. Drawing the rest from reference TRBV11-2 and TRBJ2-7, the complete variable domain is EAGVAQSPRYKIIEKRQSVAFWCNPISGHATLYWYQQILGQGPKLLIQFQNNGVVDDSQLPKDRFSAERLKGVDSTLKIQPAKLEDSAVYLCASSPLTAGQVYLRYFGPGTRLTVT.

The chain employs TRBV5-8 and TRBJ2-7; 8 bases match TRBD2. V dropped 2 bases and J dropped 3; count of bases not matched to a gene: 13. Germline CDR1 and CDR2: SGHTS and YDEGEE. The CDR3 length is 17 residues. CDR3 region: CASSFDPAGAPLYEQYF. CDR3 DNA sequence: TGTGCCAGCAGCTTCGACCCAGCGGGAGCTCCCCTCTACGAGCAGTACTTC.

The CDR3 is CASSHRASNQPQHF. In DNA, the CDR3 is TGTGCCAGCAGCCACAGGGCTAGCAATCAGCCCCAGCATTTT. The chain is built from TRBV6-5 and TRBJ1-5; D is possibly TRBD1 (6 bases). Germline assignment: CDR1 MNHEY and CDR2 SVGAGI. The CDR3 has 14 residues. The ends were cut back, 6 bases at V and 0 bases at J, with 9 bases in the middle.

The chain combines TRBV4-1 with TRBJ2-1, with TRBD1 as a possible D gene (6 bases). V lost 0 bases and J 4 bases, leaving 10 bases between the germline ends. Germline V CDR1 and CDR2: MGHRA, YSYEKL. The CDR3 consists of 15 residues. The CDR3 protein is CASSQDRGYYNEQFF. The DNA for the CDR3 is TGCGCCAGCAGCCAAGACAGGGGTTATTACAATGAGCAGTTCTTC.

V usage is TRBV11-3 and J usage is TRBJ2-7, with D tentatively TRBD2 (7 bases). The length of the CDR3 is 20 residues. Trimming pared 7 bases from V and 2 bases from J, leaving 33 bases between. The V gene's germline CDR1 is SGHNT and CDR2 YENEEA. CDR3 amino acids: CASILRGAIPPDVGPYEQYF. As DNA, the CDR3 is TGTGCCAGCATCCTCCGGGGGGCGATACCTCCTGACGTGGGACCCTACGAGCAGTACTTC.

In DNA form, the CDR3 reads TGTGCCAGCAGCTTCGACTCCGGTACAGGGATCGCTGAAGCTTTCTTT. It codes for CASSFDSGTGIAEAFF. The chain carries TRBV7-9 and TRBJ1-1; D is perhaps TRBD1 (6 bases). The length of the CDR3 is 16 residues. CDR1 SEHNR and CDR2 FQNEAQ come from the germline V gene (reference sequence). V lost 3 bases and J lost 6, with 20 bases in between.

The genes are TRBV6-5 and TRBJ2-7, with 13 bases lining up with TRBD2. The CDR3 totals 15 residues. The germline V gene has CDR1 MNHEY and CDR2 SVGAGI. Unmatched junction bases numbered 3, after V lost 6 bases and J lost 1 base. CDR3 protein: CASRELAGGSYEQYV. In DNA, the CDR3 is TGTGCCAGCAGGGAACTAGCGGGGGGGTCCTACGAGCAGTACGTC.

The V gene is TRBV13, the J gene TRBJ2-7; the D is unclear. V was clipped by 3 bases and J by 2 bases, with 14 bases between them. The germline gives CDR1 PRHDT, CDR2 FYEKMQ (reference sequence). The length of the CDR3 is 15 residues. In DNA, the CDR3 is TGTGCCAGCAGCTTTAGATTAAACGGAGCCTACGAGCAGTACGTC. It is translated as CASSFRLNGAYEQYV.

This CDR3 reads CASRPDSGGFYGYTF. The CDR3 nucleotides are TGTGCCAGCAGACCAGACTCCGGGGGGTTCTATGGCTACACCTTC. The chain couples TRBV27 to TRBJ1-2; weak D call: TRBD1 (5 bases). V was clipped by 6 bases and J by 4 bases, with 18 bases between them. The CDR3 length is 15 residues. Germline CDR1 and CDR2: MNHEY and SMNVEV (reference sequence).

V is TRBV5-6 and J is TRBJ1-2, with D perhaps matching TRBD1 (6 bases). The V gene lost 0 bases and the J gene lost 1 base, with 16 bases spanning the gap. The CDR3 is 17 amino acids. Germline values: CDR1 SGHDT, CDR2 YYEEEE. The CDR3 loop reads CASSLDVGTPYNYGYTF. In DNA form, the CDR3 reads TGTGCCAGCAGCTTGGACGTCGGGACACCTTATAACTATGGCTACACCTTC.

J is TRBJ2-7 and V is TRBV13; 8 nucleotides align to TRBD1. CDR1 is PRHDT and CDR2 is FYEKMQ in the germline V gene (reference sequence). Trimming cost V 4 bases and J 5 bases; bases outside gene matches: 7. The CDR3 is 14 residues long. In DNA, the CDR3 is TGTGCCAGCAGCTCAGGACAGGGTAGCCACGAGCAGTACTTC. Protein product: CASSSGQGSHEQYF.

The rearrangement uses TRBV27 and TRBJ1-2, with 8 bases matching TRBD1. The CDR3 spans 13 residues. Trimming took 6 bases from V and 8 from J; bases not matched to a gene: 8. Germline V CDR1 and CDR2: MNHEY, SMNVEV (reference sequence). CDR3 region: CASRIQGAGGYTF. DNA of the CDR3: TGTGCCAGCAGGATTCAGGGGGCGGGCGGCTACACCTTC.

The chain is built from TRBV6-1 and TRBJ1-1; D may be TRBD1 (6 bases). Germline assignment: CDR1 MNHNS and CDR2 SASEGT. Trimming took off 2 bases at V and 7 bases at J, with 20 bases between the two ends. The CDR3 has 16 residues. In DNA, the CDR3 is TGTGCCAGCAGTGAATTCAGGGGCTGGGATAAGTTTGAAGCTTTCTTT. The encoded protein is CASSEFRGWDKFEAFF.

As concerns this clone: A read error may produce the germline difference seen at one junction end. The chain is built from TRBV6-1 and TRBJ1-2; D gene uncertain. The CDR3 runs to 12 residues. Germline V gene lookup returns CDR1 MNHNS and CDR2 SASEGT. The CDR3 DNA reads as TGTGCCAGCAGAGGGCAAGACTATGGCCACACCTTC. This translates into CASRGQDYGHTF.

V and J are TRBV6-1 and TRBJ1-2, with 7 bases fitting TRBD1. This CDR3 is built from 13 residues. Trimming removed 2 bases from V and 7 bases from J; junction bases left unmatched: 4. Germline assignment: CDR1 MNHNS and CDR2 SASEGT. The CDR3 is CASSERHRGGYTF. The CDR3 bases are TGTGCCAGCAGTGAAAGGCACAGGGGTGGCTACACCTTC.

The rearrangement uses TRBV27 and TRBJ1-5; TRBD1 agrees at 7 bases. V was pared by 4 bases and J by 6 bases, with 6 bases of the junction left unmatched. The CDR3 has 14 residues. Germline values: CDR1 MNHEY, CDR2 SMNVEV (reference sequence). The CDR3 sequence is CASSSLTGSQPQHF. The DNA for the CDR3 is TGTGCCAGCAGTTCCCTGACAGGGAGTCAGCCCCAGCATTTT.

The V call is TRBV30, the J call TRBJ2-7; the D is unclear. CDR1 GTSNPN and CDR2 SVGIG come from the germline V gene (reference sequence). This CDR3 region has 13 residues. The V and J ends lost 3 bases and 10 bases respectively, with 19 bases between them. The CDR3 here is CAWRIDNSHPQYV. For the CDR3, the DNA is TGTGCCTGGAGAATCGACAACAGCCATCCTCAGTACGTC.

This clone was detected once. V usage is TRBV9 and J usage is TRBJ2-7, with 10 nucleotides matching TRBD1. V lost 2 bases, J lost 4 bases, and 6 bases stayed unmatched. The CDR3 sequence is 15 residues long. CDR1 and CDR2 (germline): SGDLS, YYNGEE. DNA of the CDR3: TGTGCCAGCAGCGTGGGACAGGGGCCGTCTTACGAGCAGTACTTC. The encoded protein is CASSVGQGPSYEQYF.

The chain joins TRBV27 to TRBJ1-5; 7 bases agree with TRBD1. Trimming removed 6 bases from V and 6 bases from J; junction bases left unmatched: 5. The CDR3 runs to 13 residues. Germline V lookup: CDR1 MNHEY, CDR2 SMNVEV (reference sequence). The CDR3 DNA reads TGTGCCAGCAGACTACAGGGGAGTCAGCCCCAGCATTTT. Amino acid sequence: CASRLQGSQPQHF.

The chain has TRBV19 and TRBJ1-1; D remains unclear. This CDR3 contains 14 residues. The germline V gene encodes CDR1 LNHDA and CDR2 SQIVND (reference sequence). Trimming shortened V by 3 bases and J by 4 bases, and 12 bases separated the two germline ends. CDR3 nucleotides: TGTGCCAGTAGTATCGTCAGGCTCGGCACTGAAGCTTTCTTT. Translation gives CASSIVRLGTEAFF.

V gene TRBV9 combines with J gene TRBJ1-4; 7 nucleotides agree with TRBD1. CDR1 is SGDLS and CDR2 is YYNGEE in the germline V gene. Trimming cost V 0 bases and J 9 bases; bases outside gene matches: 8. CDR3 length: 15 amino acids. DNA for the CDR3: TGTGCCAGCAGCGTAGGAGGGGGCCCGATGCAAAAACTGTTTTTT. This encodes CASSVGGGPMQKLFF.

To note about this clone: Relative to the germline gene, one junction end is altered; a read error may explain this. This chain links TRBV5-6 with TRBJ1-2; 7 bases align to TRBD1. The length of the CDR3 is 11 residues. In germline, CDR1 is SGHDT, CDR2 YYEEEE. The CDR3 sequence is CASSFITGTAF. CDR3 nucleotides: TGTGCCAGCAGCTTTATAACCGGGACAGCATTC.

This chain links TRBV13 with TRBJ2-7; 7 bases are a match to TRBD2. CDR1 is PRHDT, CDR2 FYEKMQ, per germline (reference sequence). CDR3 length: 15 amino acids. Trimming took 1 base from V and 5 from J; bases not matched to a gene: 8. The CDR3 loop is CASSLVAGEGDEQYF. The CDR3 DNA reads as TGTGCCAGCAGCTTAGTGGCGGGAGAGGGAGACGAGCAGTACTTC.